These T cell receptor beta chains were read from a single sample in a study of blood T cell repertoires in COVID-19. Assay used: immunoSEQ multiplex PCR; TCRdb lists only in-frame clones, some missing. The sample includes roughly 220,000 clones, about 88% of them seen just once. Sequenced: peripheral blood. The receptors shown here come from a woman in her forties or fifties with COVID-19, enrolled during active disease. The conserved cysteine and the conserved F or W are not part of the CDR3 here. Fields, in order: V gene, CDR3 protein.

V gene: TRBV6-6; CDR3 protein: ASSSTSHDTQY
V gene: TRBV2; CDR3 protein: ASSGVNSGANVLT
V gene: TRBV4-1; CDR3 protein: ASSSQGAHTEAF
V gene: TRBV20-1; CDR3 protein: SASGGGIFSPLH
V gene: TRBV6-5; CDR3 protein: ASSPPGGIDYGYT
V gene: TRBV28; CDR3 protein: ASSLGSQLHNEQF
V gene: TRBV30; CDR3 protein: AWSGTFNYGYT
V gene: TRBV4-1; CDR3 protein: ASSQDKLYNEQF
V gene: TRBV5-1; CDR3 protein: ASSLTGGLTEAF
V gene: TRBV19; CDR3 protein: ASKGDSNQPQH
V gene: TRBV5-1; CDR3 protein: ASSPQDSYEQY
V gene: TRBV2; CDR3 protein: ASSEDRAYGYT
V gene: TRBV5-1; CDR3 protein: ASSLVSNTEAF
V gene: TRBV27; CDR3 protein: ASTLDRGNTEAF
V gene: TRBV6-5; CDR3 protein: ASSPTANSPLH
V gene: TRBV3-1/TRBV3-2; CDR3 protein: ASSQVVDSTFGANVLT
V gene: TRBV7-9; CDR3 protein: ASSVGYEAQGFSNQPQH
V gene: TRBV13; CDR3 protein: ASSFHSGGAFIDTQY
V gene: TRBV29-1; CDR3 protein: SALIPETQY
V gene: TRBV6-5; CDR3 protein: ASSIQGYSGNTIY
V gene: TRBV5-8; CDR3 protein: ASSPDRASWPGELF
V gene: TRBV5-6; CDR3 protein: ASSLRGGVNQPQH
V gene: TRBV18; CDR3 protein: ASSKVGGPLH
V gene: TRBV11-2; CDR3 protein: ASSSFRDLNTGELF
V gene: TRBV14; CDR3 protein: ASSQTRATDTQY
V gene: TRBV7-6; CDR3 protein: ASSLDRDTEAF